The clone carrying this TCR beta chain has only one observation. Its target is not known. Via MiXCR, TCRdb re-called the RT-PCR reads, giving one row per CDR3 protein. The sample lists approximately 18,000 distinct CDR3 sequences, about 61% occurring once. This sample stems from a study of yellow fever vaccine responses in identical twins. Study observations and caveats: Reports say the vaccine T cell response in twins looked partly convergent and partly personalized.

The CDR3 sequence is 12 residues long. Germline V gives CDR1 SQVTM, CDR2 ANQGSEA. V gave up 5 bases and J gave up 10 bases, with 14 bases separating them. The receptor comes from a woman younger than 35 who received the yellow fever vaccine. The sample consisted of T cells from blood (PBMCs), unsorted or a sorted subset (not recorded which), taken before or after yellow fever vaccination (not recorded which). This chain joins TRBV29-1 and TRBJ1-4, with a possible D match to TRBD1 (5 bases). The chain's CDR3 is CSVRDPEGKLFF. CDR3 DNA sequence: TGCAGCGTTAGGGACCCGGAGGGAAAACTGTTTTTT.